One sample yielded the 27 T cell receptor beta chains listed below, sequenced in a study of CD8 T cells in ankylosing spondylitis. Study-wide results and caveats: It appeared that ankylosing spondylitis blood was characterized by a TCR beta motif of 8 or 9 highly homologous variants.

TCRdb called the 5' RACE reads again in MiXCR, with one record for every CDR3 protein. Here the sample spans over 600,000 distinct CDR3 sequences, roughly 19% being singletons. These TCRs are of unknown antigen specificity. The sample comprised blood, either unsorted or a sorted T cell fraction (not recorded which). Receptors were obtained from a male donor with ankylosing spondylitis.

This sequence joins TRBV10-1 and TRBJ2-3, with a possible D match to TRBD2 (5 bases). V lost 0 bases to trimming and J lost 1 base, with 8 bases between them. Germline assignment: CDR1 WNHNN and CDR2 SYGVQD (reference sequence). The CDR3 runs 15 residues. CDR3 sequence reads: CASSESRRGTDTQYF. CDR3 nucleotide sequence: TGCGCCAGCAGTGAGTCGAGGCGGGGCACAGATACGCAGTATTTT.

This clonotype was counted only a few times. The genes are TRBV12-3 or TRBV12-4 and TRBJ1-3; tentatively, D is TRBD1 (5 bases). This CDR3 has 14 residues. V was cut by 11 bases and J by 3 bases, with 17 bases left in between. As DNA, the CDR3 is TGTGCCTGGGGGGGGGATCGCGGTGGAAACACCATATATTTT. Its protein is CAWGGDRGGNTIYF.

This clonotype has a handful of counts. The rearrangement uses TRBV5-1 and TRBJ2-1, with 10 bases aligning to TRBD2. CDR1 is SGHRS and CDR2 is YFSETQ in the germline V gene. The CDR3 extends over 14 amino acids. The ends lost 5 bases at V and 2 bases at J; junction bases unmatched: 1. This CDR3 reads CASRTSGPYNEQFF. DNA for the CDR3: TGCGCCAGCAGGACTAGCGGGCCCTACAATGAGCAGTTCTTC.

The J gene is TRBJ1-6, the V gene TRBV12-3 or TRBV12-4, with D hard to call. V shed 6 bases and J shed 8 bases, with 14 bases lying between them. The CDR3 runs 14 residues. CDR3 DNA: TGTGCCAGCAGCACTAAGGTCGGTGATTCACCCCTCCACTTT. Translated, it gives CASSTKVGDSPLHF.

The chain joins TRBV7-9 to TRBJ2-6, with no clear D. This CDR3 spans 14 amino acids. Germline CDR1 SEHNR, CDR2 FQNEAQ (reference sequence). Trimming shortened V by 7 bases and J by 4 bases, and 11 bases separated the two germline ends. CDR3 bases: TGTGCCAGCATACCCCCCCTGGGGGCCAACGTCCTGACTTTC. Amino acid sequence: CASIPPLGANVLTF.

V and J are TRBV12-3 or TRBV12-4 and TRBJ2-5; possibly TRBD2 for D (6 bases). V lost 2 bases to trimming and J lost 6 bases, with 19 bases between them. The CDR3 runs to 16 residues. CDR3 bases: TGTGCCAGCAGTTTAATAGTTGTAGGCGGGATGCAGACCCAGTACTTC. It yields the protein CASSLIVVGGMQTQYF.

The V and J genes are TRBV29-1 and TRBJ2-5; 8 bases match TRBD1. CDR3 length: 14 amino acids. The V gene's germline CDR1 is SQVTM and CDR2 ANQGSEA. V was clipped by 7 bases and J by 4 bases; unmatched bases: 11. CDR3 in DNA: TGCAGCGCTACGACAGGGGACATTAGAGAGACCCAGTACTTC. It translates to CSATTGDIRETQYF.

This clonotype was counted between two and nine times. This sequence joins TRBV2 and TRBJ2-1, with 7 bases that match TRBD1. Germline V gene lookup returns CDR1 SNHLY and CDR2 FYNNEI. The V and J ends lost 5 bases and 7 bases, in that order; junction bases with no gene match: 5. This CDR3 has 13 residues. The CDR3 coding sequence is TGTGCCAGCAGTACAGGGGTCGGAAATGAGCAGTTCTTC. Translation gives CASSTGVGNEQFF.

This clonotype has just a few counts. The V call is TRBV11-2, the J call TRBJ2-2, with 7 bases identical to TRBD2. Per germline, CDR1 SGHAT and CDR2 FQNNGV. This CDR3 has 16 residues. Losses at the gene ends were 6 bases for V and 0 bases for J; bases not matched to a gene: 7. The CDR3 loop reads CASRPGGLANTGELFF. In DNA, the CDR3 is TGTGCCAGCAGGCCAGGCGGACTAGCGAACACCGGGGAGCTGTTTTTT. Filled out from reference TRBV11-2 and TRBJ2-2, the complete variable domain reads EAGVAQSPRYKIIEKRQSVAFWCNPISGHATLYWYQQILGQGPKLLIQFQNNGVVDDSQLPKDRFSAERLKGVDSTLKIQPAKLEDSAVYLCASRPGGLANTGELFFGEGSRLTVL.

The V call is TRBV20-1, the J call TRBJ2-7, with TRBD1 matching 9 bases. Germline assignment: CDR1 DFQATT and CDR2 SNEGSKA (reference sequence). This CDR3 region has 15 residues. The DNA for the CDR3 is TGCAGAGCGCTCCCTGGACAGGGGCTCTCTTACGAGCAGTACTTC. Protein: CRALPGQGLSYEQYF.

The rearrangement uses TRBV30 and TRBJ2-2; D is possibly TRBD1 or TRBD2 (5 bases each). The CDR3 is 14 amino acids. V lost 0 bases, J lost 7 bases, and 12 bases lay in between. Germline V gene data show CDR1 as GTSNPN and CDR2 as SVGIG (reference sequence). The CDR3 loop reads CAWSVRGSGGELFF. The CDR3 DNA sequence: TGTGCCTGGAGTGTGAGGGGAAGCGGCGGGGAGCTGTTTTTT.

This clonotype was recorded a few times. The chain carries TRBV11-3 and TRBJ1-1, with TRBD1 matching over 7 bases. CDR1 is SGHNT, CDR2 YENEEA, per germline. This CDR3 is built from 18 residues. Germline trimming cut 5 bases from V and 0 bases from J; bases unmatched to any gene: 15. The CDR3 here is CASSPSGQVIVMNTEAFF. DNA for the CDR3: TGTGCCAGCAGCCCCTCCGGACAGGTGATTGTTATGAACACTGAAGCTTTCTTT. Supplemented by reference TRBV11-3 and TRBJ1-1, the full variable domain reads EAGVVQSPRYKIIEKKQPVAFWCNPISGHNTLYWYLQNLGQGPELLIRYENEEAVDDSQLPKDRFSAERLKGVDSTLKIQPAELGDSAVYLCASSPSGQVIVMNTEAFFGQGTRLTVV.

This chain connects TRBV15 to TRBJ1-4; 8 bases are shared with TRBD1. The CDR3 is 16 residues long. The ends lost 5 bases at V and 7 bases at J; junction bases unmatched: 12. Germline CDR1 LNHNV, CDR2 YYDKDF (reference sequence). The CDR3 region is CATSPRTGSFGEKLFF. CDR3 in DNA: TGTGCCACCAGCCCTCGGACAGGGTCGTTCGGTGAAAAACTGTTTTTT.

This clonotype was picked up a small number of times. The V gene is TRBV10-3, the J gene TRBJ2-7; 9 nucleotides line up with TRBD1. The V gene end was trimmed by 3 bases and the J gene end by 6 bases; junction bases not matched to a gene: 12. From germline, CDR1 is ENHRY and CDR2 SYGVKD. The CDR3 is 16 amino acids. CDR3 region: CAISESAGQGDSEQYF. The CDR3, as DNA: TGTGCCATCAGTGAAAGTGCGGGACAGGGTGATAGCGAGCAGTACTTC.

This clonotype was picked up a small number of times. The chain employs TRBV27 and TRBJ2-2; 8 positions match TRBD2. The germline CDR1 and CDR2 sequences are MNHEY and SMNVEV (reference sequence). The length of the CDR3 is 15 residues. With 3 bases clipped from V and 8 bases from J, the junction kept 8 bases outside the gene matches. CDR3 coding DNA: TGTGCCAGCAGTTTTTTGACTAGCGCAGGAGGGGAGCTGTTTTTT. Its translation: CASSFLTSAGGELFF.

The genes are TRBV4-2 and TRBJ2-7; TRBD1 matches 7 bases. The CDR3 sequence is 14 residues long. V dropped 3 bases and J dropped 3; count of bases not matched to a gene: 5. Per the germline V gene, CDR1 is LGHNA and CDR2 is YNFKEQ. The DNA for the CDR3 is TGTGCCAGCAGCCAGTATACAGGGGACTACGAGCAGTACTTC. Its translation is CASSQYTGDYEQYF.

V is TRBV27 and J is TRBJ2-3, with 9 bases fitting TRBD2. The germline V gene encodes CDR1 MNHEY and CDR2 SMNVEV (reference sequence). The trim removed 7 bases at V and 2 bases at J, leaving 13 bases unmatched. CDR3 size: 17 residues. The DNA of the CDR3 is TGTGCCAGCAAGGGGGGGACTAGCTCCCTTTACACAGATACGCAGTATTTT. The encoded protein is CASKGGTSSLYTDTQYF.

In this sample, this clonotype turned up a few times. This rearrangement joins TRBV7-2 to TRBJ2-2, with 8 bases that match TRBD1. Per the germline V gene, CDR1 is SGHTA and CDR2 is FQGNSA. This CDR3 is 15 amino acids long. With 8 bases clipped from V and 2 bases from J, the junction kept 7 bases outside the gene matches. CDR3 residues: CASLFRGRNTGELFF. In nucleotides, the CDR3 is TGTGCCAGCCTCTTCAGGGGGCGAAACACCGGGGAGCTGTTTTTT.

As DNA, the CDR3 is TGTGCCAGCAGTTTGTGGCTAGACAATGAGCAGTTCTTC. Its protein product is CASSLWLDNEQFF. This chain joins TRBV12-3 or TRBV12-4 and TRBJ2-1; D is ambiguous. The V and J ends lost 3 bases and 5 bases respectively, with 8 bases between them. The CDR3 extends over 13 amino acids.

This clonotype has more than one count but fewer than ten. The rearrangement links TRBV28 to TRBJ2-7; tentative D call: TRBD2 (6 bases). The CDR3 contains 14 residues. CDR1 and CDR2 (germline): MDHEN, SYDVKM. V lost 7 bases and J 2 bases, leaving 15 bases between the germline ends. The CDR3 DNA is TGTGCCAGCACCAAGGGACTCGCGGCCTACGAGCAGTACTTC. The encoded protein is CASTKGLAAYEQYF.

This clonotype was detected a few times. The genes are TRBV7-2 and TRBJ2-7; D remains unclear. The V gene's germline CDR1 is SGHTA and CDR2 FQGNSA. V was shortened by 5 bases and J by 2 bases, with 7 bases between the two germline ends. CDR3 length: 12 residues. CDR3 in amino acids: CASSPYPYEQYF. CDR3 DNA: TGTGCCAGCAGCCCGTACCCCTACGAGCAGTACTTC.

This chain connects TRBV7-9 to TRBJ2-7, with 11 nucleotides matching TRBD2. The V gene's germline CDR1 is SEHNR and CDR2 FQNEAQ (reference sequence). J was trimmed by 6 bases and V by 5 bases; bases with no gene match: 12. The CDR3 contains 16 residues. The CDR3: CASSTGTSGVPGEQYF. CDR3 nucleotide sequence: TGTGCCAGCAGCACCGGGACTAGCGGAGTGCCGGGCGAGCAGTACTTC.

CDR3 nucleotides: TGTGCCAGCAGCTCCCTTCTGGCGGGGGGGAGTAATGAGCAGTTCTTC. Translated: CASSSLLAGGSNEQFF. The rearrangement joins TRBV7-9 to TRBJ2-1; TRBD2 agrees at 9 bases. From germline, CDR1 is SEHNR and CDR2 FQNEAQ (reference sequence). This CDR3 region has 16 residues. After removal of 4 bases from V and 7 bases from J, the junction contained 11 bases not matched to a gene.

This rearrangement joins TRBV4-2 to TRBJ1-4; D is unresolved. The CDR3 extends over 14 amino acids. The germline V gene has CDR1 LGHNA and CDR2 YNFKEQ. With 0 bases removed from V and 5 bases from J, the gap between germline ends came to 7 bases. CDR3 sequence: CASSQDRGNEKLFF. The CDR3 region has the DNA TGTGCCAGCAGCCAAGATCGTGGGAATGAAAAACTGTTTTTT.

V is TRBV10-3 and J is TRBJ1-6; 9 bases match TRBD1. Germline V CDR1 and CDR2: ENHRY, SYGVKD. The CDR3 extends over 18 amino acids. J was trimmed by 6 bases and V by 2 bases; bases with no gene match: 11. CDR3 nucleotides: TGTGCCATCAGTGAGCCTCAACAGGGGGCGTGGGGTAATTCACCCCTCCACTTT. Protein sequence: CAISEPQQGAWGNSPLHF.

This clonotype appeared a few times. J is TRBJ1-5 and V is TRBV20-1, with 7 bases fitting TRBD1. Germline lookup yields CDR1 DFQATT and CDR2 SNEGSKA (reference sequence). With 3 bases clipped from V and 6 bases from J, the junction kept 8 bases outside the gene matches. The CDR3 sequence is 14 residues long. The CDR3 coding sequence is TGCAGTGCTAGGTACACAGGGGTCGGTCAGCCCCAGCATTTT. Protein: CSARYTGVGQPQHF.

In nucleotides, the CDR3 is TGTGCCAGCAGCTTAACCCCCCCCCGTGCTAATGAAAAACTGTTTTTT. This encodes CASSLTPPRANEKLFF. V usage is TRBV7-3 and J usage is TRBJ1-4, with D hard to call. CDR1 and CDR2 from the germline V gene are SGHTA and FQGTGA. Trimming stripped 0 bases from V and 3 bases from J, with 11 bases between. This CDR3 comprises 16 residues.